The entry below gives a single T cell receptor beta chain sequence along with its context. The V end was cut by 3 bases, the J end by 7 bases, with 6 bases between. The CDR3 totals 11 residues. Germline V gene data show CDR1 as MDHEN and CDR2 as SYDVKM. These data belong to a study of blood T cell repertoires in COVID-19. Study-wide context: Researchers got acute and convalescent COVID-19 samples from the United States, Italy and Spain.

Profiling relied on immunoSEQ multiplex PCR, and the TCRdb table lists in-frame clones only, not all of them. Among around 170,000 clones listed, roughly 88% were seen once. The receptor comes from a woman in her twenties or thirties with acute or convalescent COVID-19. The chain couples TRBV28 to TRBJ1-1; no definite D call. What was sequenced was peripheral blood. The CDR3 is CASSFAGEAFF. The CDR3 region has the DNA TGTGCCAGCAGTTTTGCGGGTGAAGCTTTCTTT.